Presented here are 27 T cell receptor beta chains from one specimen sequenced in a study of T cell responses to AZD1222 COVID-19 vaccine. Assay: immunoSEQ multiplex PCR; the TCRdb copy retains only in-frame clones and omits some. Among roughly 120,000 clones listed, nearly 90% were seen once. Material: peripheral blood, obtained on day 0 of AZD1222 vaccination. Receptors were obtained from an adult in good health.

The rearrangement uses TRBV6-4 and TRBJ2-3; 7 bases map to TRBD2. Germline trimming cut 2 bases from V and 5 bases from J; bases unmatched to any gene: 10. Germline V gene sequence: CDR1 MRHNA, CDR2 SNTAGT. The CDR3 consists of 16 residues. The CDR3 DNA reads as TGTGCCAGCAGTGACCCTACTGGGGAGCGGGGAGATACGCAGTATTTT. It is translated as CASSDPTGERGDTQYF.

This rearrangement joins TRBV7-2 to TRBJ1-4, with 8 positions matching TRBD1. Germline values: CDR1 SGHTA, CDR2 FQGNSA. This CDR3 has 14 residues. J was trimmed by 8 bases and V by 1 base; bases with no gene match: 3. The CDR3 sequence is CASSLDRGAEKLFF. Here the CDR3 DNA reads TGTGCCAGCAGCTTAGACAGGGGGGCGGAAAAACTGTTTTTT.

CDR3 bases: TGTGCCAGCAGCTTAGGTTCCGGGACAGGGGTAATCGGGGAGCTGTTTTTT. Protein: CASSLGSGTGVIGELFF. The genes are TRBV13 and TRBJ2-2; 10 nucleotides match TRBD1. V shed 0 bases and J 7 bases; nucleotides not matched to a gene: 8. Germline V lookup: CDR1 PRHDT, CDR2 FYEKMQ (reference sequence). The CDR3 runs to 17 residues.

The genes are TRBV28 and TRBJ2-2, with D unclear. The CDR3 consists of 11 residues. Trimming removed 8 bases from V and 8 bases from J, with 9 bases in between. Per the germline V gene, CDR1 is MDHEN and CDR2 is SYDVKM. The CDR3 nucleotides are TGTGCCAGCTACTTATATGGGGAGCTGTTTTTT. As protein: CASYLYGELFF. Full variable domain (rest looked up from reference TRBV28 and TRBJ2-2): DVKVTQSSRYLVKRTGEKVFLECVQDMDHENMFWYRQDPGLGLRLIYFSYDVKMKEKGDIPEGYSVSREKKERFSLILESASTNQTSMYLCASYLYGELFFGEGSRLTVL.

V gene TRBV6-5 combines with J gene TRBJ1-2, with TRBD1 matching 8 bases. This CDR3 contains 15 residues. With 5 bases clipped from V and 4 bases from J, the junction kept 9 bases outside the gene matches. Looked up from germline, CDR1 is MNHEY and CDR2 is SVGAGI. CDR3 bases: TGTGCCAGCAGTCCGCAGGGGGCGCTGAGCTATGGCTACACCTTC. Its protein is CASSPQGALSYGYTF.

The V call is TRBV10-3, the J call TRBJ1-1; D remains unclear. The CDR3 consists of 17 residues. The germline gives CDR1 ENHRY, CDR2 SYGVKD. Trimming took off 0 bases at V and 6 bases at J, with 20 bases between the two ends. This CDR3 is CAISESPLGGYSSEAFF. CDR3 bases: TGTGCCATCAGTGAGTCTCCTCTGGGAGGGTACTCGTCTGAAGCTTTCTTT.

The rearrangement links TRBV12-3 or TRBV12-4 to TRBJ1-2, with 8 bases fitting TRBD1. V gave up 7 bases and J gave up 7 bases; unmatched junction bases: 8. This CDR3 has 13 amino acids. The CDR3, as DNA: TGTGCCAGCACCCTGACAGGGGAGGGTGGCTACACCTTC. Translation: CASTLTGEGGYTF.

The chain is built from TRBV7-3 and TRBJ2-7; D is perhaps TRBD2 (6 bases). The V gene lost 0 bases and the J gene lost 4 bases, with 13 bases spanning the gap. CDR3 length: 15 amino acids. Looked up from germline, CDR1 is SGHTA and CDR2 is FQGTGA. The CDR3, as DNA: TGTGCCAGCAGCTTAACGTCGGAGGGTAGTTACGAGCAGTACTTC. Its translation is CASSLTSEGSYEQYF.

This clone was found a few times. This chain links TRBV2 with TRBJ1-5; D gene unclear. The V end lost 7 bases, the J end lost 0 bases, and 16 bases lay between the germline ends. CDR3 length: 16 residues. Germline CDR1 is SNHLY and CDR2 is FYNNEI. The CDR3 protein is CASNGEQRNSNQPQHF. CDR3 coding DNA: TGTGCCAGCAACGGGGAACAGCGGAATAGCAATCAGCCCCAGCATTTT. Together with reference TRBV2 and TRBJ1-5, the CDR3 gives the full variable domain: EPEVTQTPSHQVTQMGQEVILRCVPISNHLYFYWYRQILGQKVEFLVSFYNNEISEKSEIFDDQFSVERPDGSNFTLKIRSTKLEDSAMYFCASNGEQRNSNQPQHFGDGTRLSIL.

The genes are TRBV2 and TRBJ1-4, with D unclear. This CDR3 region has 14 residues. Germline values: CDR1 SNHLY, CDR2 FYNNEI. Trimming cost V 5 bases and J 6 bases, with 13 bases left between them. CDR3 sequence (DNA): TGTGCCAGCAGTTTAGGGTTGGCCGATGAAAAACTGTTTTTT. The encoded protein is CASSLGLADEKLFF.

The chain couples TRBV7-8 to TRBJ2-2; 7 positions agree with TRBD1. V was pared by 3 bases and J by 2 bases, with 3 bases of the junction left unmatched. Germline V gene lookup returns CDR1 SGHVS and CDR2 FQNEAQ. There are 15 residues in the CDR3. CDR3 loop: CASSFRDSNTGELFF. The CDR3 DNA reads TGTGCCAGCAGCTTCCGGGACAGCAACACCGGGGAGCTGTTTTTT.

Here the CDR3 reads CASSPGRGRTGELFF. In DNA form, the CDR3 reads TGTGCCAGCAGCCCCGGGCGGGGTCGGACCGGGGAGCTGTTTTTT. This rearrangement joins TRBV7-2 to TRBJ2-2, with D possibly matching TRBD2 (6 bases). CDR1 is SGHTA and CDR2 is FQGNSA in the germline V gene. Trimming cost V 5 bases and J 5 bases, with 15 bases left between them. CDR3 length equals 15 residues. Full variable domain (rest looked up from reference TRBV7-2 and TRBJ2-2): GAGVSQSPSNKVTEKGKDVELRCDPISGHTALYWYRQSLGQGLEFLIYFQGNSAPDKSGLPSDRFSAERTGGSVSTLTIQRTQQEDSAVYLCASSPGRGRTGELFFGEGSRLTVL.

The chain carries TRBV27 and TRBJ1-5; a possible D gene is TRBD1 (5 bases). Germline-derived CDR1 and CDR2 are MNHEY and SMNVEV (reference sequence). The CDR3 runs to 17 residues. Deletions cut 5 bases from V and 0 bases from J, with 17 bases between. The CDR3 DNA reads TGTGCCAGCAGTAGCAGACAGATGGGATATAGCAATCAGCCCCAGCATTTT. Amino acids: CASSSRQMGYSNQPQHF.

The chain couples TRBV7-9 to TRBJ2-1, with D maybe TRBD1 (5 bases). The germline V gene has CDR1 SEHNR and CDR2 FQNEAQ (reference sequence). This CDR3 contains 14 residues. The ends were cut back, 1 base at V and 10 bases at J, with 14 bases in the middle. CDR3 region: CASSLGAREDEQFF. The CDR3 nucleotides read TGTGCCAGCAGCTTAGGGGCCAGGGAAGACGAGCAGTTCTTC.

V usage is TRBV28 and J usage is TRBJ2-1; D unclear. V was trimmed by 5 bases and J by 4 bases, leaving 9 bases between them. The germline gives CDR1 MDHEN, CDR2 SYDVKM. The CDR3 consists of 13 residues. Written as DNA, the CDR3 is TGTGCCAGCAGTCAAGAGTATTACAATGAGCAGTTCTTC. As protein: CASSQEYYNEQFF.

This clone came up a few times. The V and J genes are TRBV25-1 and TRBJ2-4; 8 bases are shared with TRBD1. V shed 8 bases, J shed 6 bases, and the junction held 15 bases outside the gene matches. Germline assignment: CDR1 MGHDK and CDR2 SYGVNS. The CDR3 has 16 amino acids. As DNA, the CDR3 is TGTGCCAGCTCACCTAGACAGGGGATATCTAGAAACATTCAGTACTTC. Its translation: CASSPRQGISRNIQYF.

V gene TRBV20-1 combines with J gene TRBJ1-2, with TRBD1 matching 8 bases. This CDR3 contains 11 residues. The V segment lost 6 bases and the J segment 4 bases; nucleotides outside the gene matches: 1. The germline gives CDR1 DFQATT, CDR2 SNEGSKA (reference sequence). The CDR3 loop is CSATGGYGYTF. CDR3 DNA: TGCAGTGCAACAGGGGGCTATGGCTACACCTTC.

The V call is TRBV12-2, the J call TRBJ1-1. TRBV12-2 is a known pseudogene. The CDR3 is 13 amino acids. The CDR3 nucleotides are TGTGCAAGTCGCTTAGTAGGATGCGCTGAAGCTTTCTTT. It is translated as CASRLVGCAEAFF.

This clone has just a few counts. The V and J genes are TRBV6-1 and TRBJ2-6; D perhaps matches TRBD2 (5 bases). V lost 2 bases and J lost 1, with 9 bases in between. The CDR3 is made up of 16 amino acids. CDR1 is MNHNS and CDR2 is SASEGT in the germline V gene. Written as DNA, the CDR3 is TGTGCCAGCAGTGAACTCGGCGGGTCTGGGGCCAACGTCCTGACTTTC. This sequence encodes CASSELGGSGANVLTF.

The genes are TRBV7-3 and TRBJ1-1; no clear D. The CDR3 totals 15 residues. Germline CDR1 SGHTA, CDR2 FQGTGA. Trimming shortened V by 4 bases and J by 2 bases, and 14 bases separated the two germline ends. The CDR3 DNA follows: TGTGCCAGCAGCTATGATAAGTCGACCAACACTGAAGCTTTCTTT. It codes for CASSYDKSTNTEAFF.

The V call is TRBV6-1, the J call TRBJ1-1, with D possibly matching TRBD1 (5 bases). Germline lookup yields CDR1 MNHNS and CDR2 SASEGT. Trimming left V 3 bases short and J 0 bases short, with 14 bases between. The CDR3 consists of 16 residues. Written as DNA, the CDR3 is TGTGCCAGCAGTGACCAAGGGACGAGAGTGAACACTGAAGCTTTCTTT. Protein product: CASSDQGTRVNTEAFF.

This chain joins TRBV5-1 and TRBJ1-2; D is possibly TRBD1 (6 bases). V shed 1 base and J shed 7 bases, with 14 bases lying between them. In germline, CDR1 is SGHRS, CDR2 YFSETQ. The CDR3 is 14 residues long. The CDR3 loop is CASSLTGSGGGYTF. DNA of the CDR3: TGCGCCAGCAGCTTGACAGGGAGTGGTGGTGGCTACACCTTC.

This clone was seen just once. In the same sample, other DNA sequences code for this CDR3. The J gene is TRBJ1-4, the V gene TRBV28; the D is unclear. Germline loops: CDR1 MDHEN, CDR2 SYDVKM. V was cut by 3 bases and J by 0 bases, with 8 bases left in between. This CDR3 is built from 15 residues. DNA for the CDR3: TGTGCCAGCAGTTTGGGCGGAGCAACTAATGAAAAACTGTTTTTT. Encoded protein: CASSLGGATNEKLFF.

This clone has a single count. The V and J genes are TRBV28 and TRBJ1-4, with 8 bases matching TRBD1. The V and J ends lost 4 bases and 4 bases, in that order; junction bases with no gene match: 8. Germline V gives CDR1 MDHEN, CDR2 SYDVKM. There are 16 residues in the CDR3. Here the CDR3 DNA reads TGTGCCAGCAGTTCACCCGGGACAGGCAATAATGAAAAACTGTTTTTT. This encodes CASSSPGTGNNEKLFF.

The sample holds one count of this clone. V gene TRBV13 combines with J gene TRBJ1-2; 8 bases map to TRBD1. Germline assignment: CDR1 PRHDT and CDR2 FYEKMQ (reference sequence). The CDR3 consists of 13 residues. Germline trimming cut 5 bases from V and 8 bases from J; bases unmatched to any gene: 7. CDR3 in amino acids: CASSPPDRDGYTF. The CDR3 DNA sequence: TGTGCCAGCAGCCCGCCGGACAGGGACGGCTACACCTTC.

As regards this clone: A read error may account for a junction end that differs from germline. The gene calls are TRBV16 and TRBJ1-3; D call uncertain. The CDR3 has 15 amino acids. The germline V gene encodes CDR1 KGHSY and CDR2 FQNENV. CDR3 residues: CASSQSGGSGSTIYF. CDR3 DNA sequence: TGTGCCAGCAGCCAATCGGGAGGATCTGGAAGCACCATATATTTT.

The chain couples TRBV20-1 to TRBJ2-3, with 10 nucleotides matching TRBD2. The germline V gene has CDR1 DFQATT and CDR2 SNEGSKA (reference sequence). The CDR3 contains 15 residues. V lost 3 bases, J lost 3 bases, and 6 bases stayed unmatched. In nucleotides, the CDR3 is TGCAGTGCTAGTTCTCCTAGCGGGAGAACAGATACGCAGTATTTT. Translated: CSASSPSGRTDTQYF.